This is a list of T cell receptor beta chains from one sample in a study of cytomegalovirus exposure and HLA in healthy donors. Sequencing used immunoSEQ multiplex PCR; TCRdb keeps in-frame clones, though not all of them. The sample records roughly 200,000 clones, around three quarters being singletons. Sequencing was performed on PBMCs. The receptors here all came from a man aged 30 to 39 in good health and CMV-seronegative. The CDR3 runs from the conserved cysteine through the conserved F or W. A D gene is named only where the DNA matches it firmly. Where a row states a size, it is once, few, many or the class of an expanded clone; other rows omit it.

size	D	V	J	DNA	CDR3
NA	NA	TRBV14	TRBJ2-1	TGTGCCAGCAGCCACTTAAGCTGGTTTGAGGACAATGAGCAGTTCTTC	CASSHLSWFEDNEQFF
NA	TRBD1	TRBV20-1	TRBJ1-2	TGCAGTGCTAGGACAGGGGACTACACCTTC	CSARTGDYTF
once	NA	TRBV14	TRBJ2-2	TGTGCCAGCAGCCAAGGTTTCAGACTCACCGGGGAGCTGTTTTTT	CASSQGFRLTGELFF
NA	NA	TRBV18	TRBJ2-2	TGTGCCAGCTCACCGGAGGACTGGGAGCTGTTTTTT	CASSPEDWELFF
NA	NA	TRBV29-1	TRBJ1-1	TGCAGCGTTGAATCGGACACTGAAGCTTTCTTT	CSVESDTEAFF
NA	TRBD1	TRBV2	TRBJ1-5	TGTGCCAGCAGTGTCCGACAGGGGGCCAGCAATCAGCCCCAGCATTTT	CASSVRQGASNQPQHF
NA	TRBD1	TRBV28	TRBJ1-4	TGTGCCAGCAGTTTATTGGGGACAGCGGAAAAACTGTTTTTT	CASSLLGTAEKLFF
NA	NA	TRBV9	TRBJ2-2	TGTGCCAGCAGCGTGGAGACCGGGGAGCTGTTTTTT	CASSVETGELFF
NA	TRBD1	TRBV6-5	TRBJ2-5	TGTGCCAGCAGCCGCGACAGGGGAGAGACCCAGTACTTC	CASSRDRGETQYF
few	TRBD1	TRBV7-9	TRBJ2-1	TGTGCCAGCAGCTTAGGGACAGGGGTCCCTGAGCAGTTCTTC	CASSLGTGVPEQFF
NA	NA	TRBV28	TRBJ2-1	TGTGCCAGCAGTTTAGTCGGCGGGTCTAACTACAATGAGCAGTTCTTC	CASSLVGGSNYNEQFF
few	NA	TRBV5-1	TRBJ2-5	TGCGCCAGCAGCTTGGAGCCAATACAAGAGACCCAGTACTTC	CASSLEPIQETQYF
NA	TRBD1	TRBV10-3	TRBJ2-7	TGTGCCAGGGGACAGGGGGGGAGCGAGCAGTACTTC	CARGQGGSEQYF
NA	NA	TRBV29-1	TRBJ2-3	TGCAGCGGGGACTTCACAGATACGCAGTATTTT	CSGDFTDTQYF
NA	NA	TRBV30	TRBJ2-5	TGTGCCTGGAGTGCTTGGGCAGGGTATCACCAAGAGACCCAGTACTTC	CAWSAWAGYHQETQYF
NA	TRBD1	TRBV11-1	TRBJ2-5	TGTGCCAGCAGCTTAGCCCTGGCAGGGGGCCTTGAGACCCAGTACTTC	CASSLALAGGLETQYF
NA	TRBD1	TRBV5-1	TRBJ1-4	TGCGCCAGCAGCTTGGCCGGGACAGGGGACCGCGAAAAACTGTTTTTT	CASSLAGTGDREKLFF
few	TRBD1	TRBV5-4	TRBJ1-2	TGTGCCAGCAGCGGACAGGGCGACTATGGCTACACCTTC	CASSGQGDYGYTF
NA	TRBD1	TRBV10-3	TRBJ2-6	TGTGCCATCAGTGCCACAGGGGGCTCTGGGGCCAACGTCCTGACTTTC	CAISATGGSGANVLTF
few	NA	TRBV9	TRBJ2-7	TGTGCCAGCAGCGCCGTCGGGGGAGAGGGGTACGAGCAGTACTTC	CASSAVGGEGYEQYF
few	NA	TRBV28	TRBJ1-1	TGTGCCAGCAGCATGGGGGCGAAAGGTTTAGCTTTCTTT	CASSMGAKGLAFF
NA	TRBD2	TRBV5-1	TRBJ2-7	TGCGCCAGCAGCCGAACATTAACTAGCGGGGGCCAAAGCTCCTACGAGCAGTACTTC	CASSRTLTSGGQSSYEQYF
NA	TRBD1	TRBV19	TRBJ2-2	TGTGCCAGTAGTATAGTAGCAGGGGGTACCGGGGAGCTGTTTTTT	CASSIVAGGTGELFF
once	NA	TRBV5-1	TRBJ2-7	TGCGCCAGCAGCTTGGACGGGAGCGATTCCTACGAGCAGTACTTC	CASSLDGSDSYEQYF
NA	NA	TRBV10-3	TRBJ1-6	TGTGCCATCAGTCCACAGGGTTTCTCCTATAATTCACCCCTCCACTTT	CAISPQGFSYNSPLHF
NA	TRBD1	TRBV29-1	TRBJ1-1	TGCAGCGGAGTTCTGGGACAGAAGAACACTGAAGCTTTCTTT	CSGVLGQKNTEAFF
NA	TRBD1	TRBV2	TRBJ1-1	TGTGCCAGCAGTGAAGGGACAGGCCTGAACACTGAAGCTTTCTTT	CASSEGTGLNTEAFF
NA	NA	TRBV27	TRBJ2-4	TGTGCCAGCAGTTACAGGGGGGGAAACATTCAGTACTTC	CASSYRGGNIQYF
few	TRBD1	TRBV6-6	TRBJ1-1	TGTGCCAGCAGTGCGGGACAGGGGGCGAACACTGAAGCTTTCTTT	CASSAGQGANTEAFF